These T cell receptor beta chains were read from a single sample in a study of T cell responses to AZD1222 COVID-19 vaccine. The data were produced by immunoSEQ multiplex PCR, yet TCRdb's version contains in-frame clones alone and is incomplete. The sample consists of tens of thousands of clones, approximately 80% of them appearing once. The specimen was peripheral blood, collected 28 days after the second AZD1222 dose. The receptors come from an adult who received the AZD1222 COVID-19 vaccine. CDR3s leave out the opening cysteine and the closing phenylalanine or tryptophan.

V gene,CDR3 protein
TRBV6-5,ASSSATGTVNEKLF
TRBV5-1,ASSLLANTEAF
TRBV19,ASSIDLGGNEQF
TRBV5-1,ASSLGDINTEAF
TRBV5-6,ASSLVGTLTEAF
TRBV2,ASSGDTNFYEQY
TRBV6-5,ASSYSWGREQY
TRBV7-6,ASSLGAGTGVSEAF
TRBV4-2,ASSQVRRQGAVPLH
TRBV27,ASSQRTGGRVVSETQY
TRBV7-6,ASSRSSRGHTEAF
TRBV15,ATSRGLEAGVRSPLH
TRBV7-8,ASSPRTGGVDEQY
TRBV5-5,ASSLLWWEKLF
TRBV4-3,ASSQAAGWGVEQY
TRBV7-8,ASSLAGGQVNQPQH
TRBV5-4,ASSLDLISGTGINYQPQH
TRBV7-2,ASSLENPPAGMRGEQY
TRBV5-1,ASSGGLDGTDTQY
TRBV10-2,ASSESISDRGYT
TRBV11-3,ASSSRGDSEAF
TRBV6-4,ASSVEENQPQH